This T cell receptor beta chain stems from a study of T cell responses to AZD1222 COVID-19 vaccine. Study context: Pooled together were second doses at about 4 or about 12 weeks. Study observations and caveats: The sample set comprised mostly white British donors with more females, and clonal diversity was possibly underestimated. Baseline serology detected seropositivity in only six AZD1222 recipients.

Clones were sequenced by immunoSEQ multiplex PCR, and TCRdb holds only the in-frame ones, with some missing. In the table there are 55,000 to 90,000 clones, roughly 89% of which are singletons. In the case of this clone: Its target is unknown.

V lost 3 bases to trimming and J lost 0 bases; unmatched junction nucleotides: 13. The CDR3 consists of 18 residues. The germline V gene has CDR1 SGDLS and CDR2 YYNGEE. The TCR sequence derives from an adult in good health. The chain combines TRBV9 with TRBJ2-3, with 7 bases fitting TRBD1. The material was peripheral blood, obtained on day 0 of AZD1222 vaccination. Here the CDR3 DNA reads TGTGCCAGCAGCGCCTTCGATTTCCGACAGGGTAGCACAGATACGCAGTATTTT. This sequence encodes CASSAFDFRQGSTDTQYF.